This T cell receptor beta chain stems from a study of T cells in Graves' hyperthyroidism and ophthalmopathy. Researchers amplified the TCR beta CDR3 regions from RNA transcripts. The primer set for the first-round RT-PCR of the TCR CDR3 was HTBI. One entry per CDR3 protein results from TCRdb running MiXCR on the multiplex PCR reads. Among 490,000 or so distinct CDR3 sequences listed, approximately 23% were seen once. Ophthalmopathy cases scored 3 or more on the Clinical Activity Score and 4 or more on NOSPECS grade, with duration below 3 months. V was clipped by 5 bases and J by 8 bases, with 13 bases between them. CDR3 length: 13 amino acids. Germline CDR1 SGHNT, CDR2 YENEEA.

The receptor's source is a woman in her 70s with Graves' ophthalmopathy. The chain joins TRBV11-3 to TRBJ2-1; either TRBD1 or TRBD2 may fit D (5 bases each). Sequenced input: blood. CDR3 in amino acids: CASSTGPLYEQFF. The CDR3 bases are TGTGCCAGCAGCACGGGACCGTTGTATGAGCAGTTCTTC.